A single sample is the source of the 5 T cell receptor beta chains below, sequenced in a study of blood T cell repertoires in COVID-19. Produced via immunoSEQ multiplex PCR; TCRdb's table is partial and in-frame only. The sample includes 250,000 to 350,000 clones, approximately 82% of them seen just once. What was sequenced was peripheral blood. Receptor source: a woman between 50 and 59 years old with acute or convalescent COVID-19.

The chain links TRBV2 to TRBJ2-1; weak D call: TRBD2 (6 bases). This CDR3 region has 12 residues. Germline values: CDR1 SNHLY, CDR2 FYNNEI. The ends were cut back, 10 bases at V and 12 bases at J, with 19 bases in the middle. The CDR3 reads CANQAGFGGQFF. As DNA, the CDR3 is TGTGCCAACCAAGCCGGATTCGGGGGGCAGTTCTTC.

This chain connects TRBV6-2 or TRBV6-3 to TRBJ2-7; D perhaps matches TRBD2 (5 bases). The CDR3 spans 17 residues. Germline V gives CDR1 MNHEY, CDR2 SVGEGT. V gave up 5 bases and J gave up 4 bases, with 24 bases separating them. The CDR3 protein is CASSPPPSAGVRYEQYV. DNA for the CDR3: TGTGCCAGCAGTCCCCCGCCATCAGCCGGGGTAAGGTACGAGCAGTACGTC.

This chain links TRBV5-5 with TRBJ1-3; a weak D match, TRBD1 (6 bases). CDR1 and CDR2 from the germline V gene are SGHKS and YYEKEE (reference sequence). The ends were cut back, 1 base at V and 4 bases at J, with 9 bases in the middle. This CDR3 spans 14 amino acids. DNA of the CDR3: TGTGCCAGCAGCTTGTGGGGGCTCGGAAACACCATATATTTT. Translated, it gives CASSLWGLGNTIYF. Full variable domain (outside the CDR3, taken from reference TRBV5-5 and TRBJ1-3): DAGVTQSPTHLIKTRGQQVTLRCSPISGHKSVSWYQQVLGQGPQFIFQYYEKEERGRGNFPDRFSARQFPNYSSELNVNALLLGDSALYLCASSLWGLGNTIYFGEGSWLTVV.

CDR3 protein: CASRASGASYNEQFF. The DNA for the CDR3 is TGTGCCAGCAGGGCTAGCGGGGCCTCCTACAATGAGCAGTTCTTC. The rearrangement uses TRBV2 and TRBJ2-1; 9 bases agree with TRBD2. The CDR3 is 15 residues long. Germline V gene lookup returns CDR1 SNHLY and CDR2 FYNNEI. With V trimmed by 6 bases and J by 0 bases, 3 bases remained unmatched.

The V gene is TRBV27, the J gene TRBJ2-7, with D maybe TRBD1 (5 bases). V dropped 0 bases and J dropped 3 bases, with 9 bases sitting between them. There are 14 residues in the CDR3. Germline V gene sequence: CDR1 MNHEY, CDR2 SMNVEV (reference sequence). CDR3 in DNA: TGTGCCAGCAGTTTATCGGGGCCCTTCTACGAGCAGTACTTC. As protein: CASSLSGPFYEQYF.